These T cell receptor beta chains were read from a single sample in a study of blood T cell repertoires in COVID-19. Produced via immunoSEQ multiplex PCR; TCRdb's table is partial and in-frame only. The table has 80,000 or so clones, 70% to 90% seen once. The sequenced sample consisted of peripheral blood. The receptors were gathered from a woman of 80 years or more with acute or convalescent COVID-19. The CDR3 runs from the conserved cysteine through the conserved F or W. D genes are given only for firm matches. Rows give clone size only sometimes, using once, few, many, or a class for an expanded clone.

TRBV3-1/TRBV3-2	16	-	TRBJ2-7	TRBD1	CASSHDRGQGSYEQYF	TGTGCCAGCAGCCACGACAGAGGACAGGGCTCCTACGAGCAGTACTTC
TRBV19	16	-	TRBJ1-2	TRBD1	CASSSRMRTGGHGYTF	TGTGCCAGTAGCTCCCGTATGAGGACAGGGGGCCATGGCTACACCTTC
TRBV11-2	16	once	TRBJ1-6	-	CASSLDTTGWWSPLHF	TGTGCCAGCAGCTTAGATACGACAGGATGGTGGTCACCCCTCCACTTT
TRBV5-4	15	few	TRBJ1-2	TRBD1	CASSFGGTGSSGYTF	TGTGCCAGCAGCTTCGGAGGGACAGGGTCTTCTGGCTACACCTTC
TRBV23-1	16	-	TRBJ1-3	-	CASSQPPGKSGNTIYF	TGCGCCAGCAGTCAACCCCCAGGAAAATCTGGAAACACCATATATTTT
TRBV7-2	15	-	TRBJ2-1	TRBD1	CASSLGQGINNEQFF	TGTGCCAGCAGCTTAGGACAGGGGATTAACAATGAGCAGTTCTTC
TRBV15	14	-	TRBJ1-5	-	CATGVGGGSQPQHF	TGTGCCACGGGGGTGGGGGGAGGCAGTCAGCCCCAGCATTTT
TRBV5-6	14	-	TRBJ1-3	-	CASSLATGGNTIYF	TGTGCCAGCAGCTTGGCGACTGGAGGAAACACCATATATTTT
TRBV30	15	-	TRBJ1-2	-	CAWSVRRGANYGYTF	TGTGCCTGGAGTGTACGTCGGGGGGCCAACTATGGCTACACCTTC
TRBV7-9	16	-	TRBJ1-2	TRBD1	CASSSGQTGGLNGYTF	TGTGCCAGCAGCTCGGGACAGACAGGGGGCCTAAATGGCTACACCTTC
TRBV6-2/TRBV6-3	16	-	TRBJ1-5	-	CASSQGQPLYNQPQHF	TGTGCCAGCAGTCAGGGGCAGCCTCTTTACAATCAGCCCCAGCATTTT
TRBV3-1/TRBV3-2	14	-	TRBJ1-2	-	CASSQRTGFYGYTF	TGTGCCAGCAGCCAAAGAACAGGGTTCTATGGCTACACCTTC
TRBV11-2	15	-	TRBJ2-2	TRBD1	CASNPRTGYAGELFF	TGTGCCAGCAATCCCAGGACAGGGTATGCCGGGGAGCTGTTTTTT
TRBV7-7	13	-	TRBJ2-1	TRBD1	CASSLDRGNEQFF	TGTGCTAGCAGCTTGGACAGGGGCAATGAGCAGTTCTTC
TRBV11-3	15	-	TRBJ2-7	TRBD1	CASSLRAGGPYEQYF	TGTGCCAGCAGCTTACGGGCAGGGGGACCCTACGAGCAGTACTTC
TRBV10-3	12	few	TRBJ1-2	-	CAIRRQNYGYTF	TGTGCCATCAGGAGGCAGAACTATGGCTACACCTTC
TRBV11-1	14	-	TRBJ2-7	TRBD1	CASRLGTEYYEQYF	TGTGCCAGCAGATTAGGGACAGAATACTACGAGCAGTACTTC
TRBV7-6	18	-	TRBJ1-3	TRBD1	CASSLAPGTGGLGNTIYF	TGTGCCAGCAGCTTAGCCCCCGGGACAGGGGGCCTTGGAAACACCATATATTTT
TRBV6-5	15	few	TRBJ2-7	TRBD1	CASSYSDRGIHEQYF	TGTGCCAGCAGTTACTCGGACAGGGGAATACACGAGCAGTACTTC
TRBV6-5	14	once	TRBJ1-1	-	CASGDRTLNTEAFF	TGTGCCAGCGGCGACAGGACCCTGAACACTGAAGCTTTCTTT
TRBV6-4	19	once	TRBJ2-1	TRBD2	CASSDLVAGGLISYNEQFF	TGTGCCAGCAGTGACTTGGTAGCGGGGGGGCTCATTTCCTACAATGAGCAGTTCTTC
TRBV6-5	14	-	TRBJ2-7	TRBD1	CASKPGQGSYEQYF	TGTGCCAGCAAACCGGGACAGGGATCCTACGAGCAGTACTTC